This T cell receptor (beta chain) was obtained from a study of blood T cell repertoires in COVID-19. On the study more broadly: Researchers got acute and convalescent COVID-19 samples from the United States, Italy and Spain.

Across about two dozen US areas, participants ranged in age from 18 to 89 years. The study counted Cohort 3 donors as recovered given two negative PCRs, clearance, or symptom resolution. This CDR3 contains 14 residues. Per the germline V gene, CDR1 is MNHEY and CDR2 is SVGAGI. The V end was cut by 8 bases, the J end by 1 base, with 14 bases between. Sequencing used immunoSEQ multiplex PCR; TCRdb keeps in-frame clones, though not all of them. The data show some 160,000 clones, around 87% seen once. The sequence derives from a woman aged 50 to 60 who had recovered from COVID-19. V usage is TRBV6-5 and J usage is TRBJ1-1; D is possibly TRBD1 (6 bases). The sequencing input was PBMCs or T cells enriched from blood (not recorded which). The CDR3 coding sequence is TGTGCCAGCGGTCTATGGACAGAGAACACTGAAGCTTTCTTT. This encodes CASGLWTENTEAFF.